This entry features one T cell receptor beta chain sequence. Its antigen is undetermined. Only in-frame clones appear in the TCRdb table, and some are missing; sequencing was by immunoSEQ multiplex PCR. The table has about 350,000 clones, about 86% seen once. The data belong to a study of Ad26.COV2.S vaccination and SARS-CoV-2 variants. At the level of the study: It was the COV1001 Ad26.COV2.S trial arm that included the donor. Ad26.COV2.S, an intramuscular injection, was given once or twice 56 days apart.

Treatment described: around 19 received Ad26.COV2.S at low or high dose, single or two shots; roughly five received placebo; per-sample allocation not given. Day 63 after the first vaccine or placebo injection was the time point for sampling. Vaccination employed an Ad26 vector expressing the Wuhan-strain SARS-CoV-2 spike. Study outcomes and limitations: Assessments of TCR breadth and depth may have underestimated the total T cell responses.

Per germline, CDR1 SGDLS and CDR2 YYNGEE. The CDR3 extends over 16 amino acids. Unmatched junction bases numbered 10, after V lost 4 bases and J lost 5 bases. The V call is TRBV9, the J call TRBJ2-1; 9 nucleotides line up with TRBD2. This receptor was identified in a person between 18 and 60 years old who received the Ad26.COV2.S COVID-19 vaccine or a placebo. Sequenced here: peripheral blood, sampled in a trial of Ad26.COV2.S vaccine versus placebo. CDR3 sequence: CASSSSRAGGHNEQFF. CDR3 nucleotide sequence: TGTGCCAGCAGCTCATCTCGAGCGGGAGGTCACAATGAGCAGTTCTTC.